This T cell receptor beta chain was observed in a study of CD8+ T cells in alopecia areata. Study-wide results and caveats: Tofacitinib produced a significant decrease in scalp clonality and in expanded CD8+ clones among the top 100.

As to treatment: oral pan-JAK inhibitor, 5-10 mg twice daily. In its sample, this clone was seen a few times. What it recognizes is unknown. One end of the junction is discordant with germline, which a read error may explain. The V gene's germline CDR1 is SGHVS and CDR2 FQNEAQ. The CDR3 totals 15 residues. After isolation, RNA underwent reverse transcription to generate cDNA as the sequencing template. Produced via immunoSEQ multiplex PCR; TCRdb's table is partial and in-frame only. The sample has some 80,000 clones; roughly 66% are singletons. The starting material was CD8+ T cells sorted from blood, obtained at week 24, from a patient treated with tofacitinib. The rearrangement joins TRBV7-8 to TRBJ2-7, with D perhaps matching TRBD1 (6 bases). This clonotype originated in a human donor with alopecia areata. This chain's CDR3 is CASSQGLTGFYEQYF. CDR3 nucleotides: TGCGCCAGCAGCCAGGGTCTAACAGGGTTCTACGAGCAGTACTTC. Full variable domain (missing parts from reference TRBV7-8 and TRBJ2-7): GAGVSQSPRYKVAKRGQDVALRCDPISGHVSLFWYQQALGQGPEFLTYFQNEAQLDKSGLPSDRFFAERPEGSVSTLKIQRTQQEDSAVYLCASSQGLTGFYEQYFGPGTRLTVT.